A single sample is the source of the 21 T cell receptor beta chains below, sequenced in a study of cytomegalovirus exposure and HLA in healthy donors. This PCR relied on a set of 60 Vbeta primers and 13 Jbeta primers. Libraries were prepared by immunoSEQ multiplex PCR; TCRdb keeps only in-frame clonotypes and omits some of them. The table has 110,000 or so clones, roughly 79% seen once. The sequencing input was PBMCs. These receptors came from a woman aged 30 to 39 in good health and CMV-seronegative.

The V and J genes are TRBV2 and TRBJ1-1; the match to TRBD1 covers 8 bases. Germline CDR1 reads SNHLY; CDR2 reads FYNNEI. The V segment lost 3 bases and the J segment 1 base; nucleotides outside the gene matches: 4. CDR3 length: 15 residues. The CDR3 coding sequence is TGTGCCAGCAGTGAGCGGCAGGGGGCGAACACTGAAGCTTTCTTT. Translated, it gives CASSERQGANTEAFF.

This clone was recorded only once. The CDR3 nucleotides are TGTGCCTGGAGTCTGGGTAACAGGGGCTCATACGAGCAGTACTTC. This translates into CAWSLGNRGSYEQYF. The V gene is TRBV30, the J gene TRBJ2-7, with TRBD1 identical over 7 bases. V gave up 2 bases and J gave up 4 bases; unmatched junction bases: 11. Germline V lookup: CDR1 GTSNPN, CDR2 SVGIG (reference sequence). This CDR3 comprises 15 residues.

V gene TRBV7-9 combines with J gene TRBJ2-5, with 13 bases matching TRBD2. With V trimmed by 5 bases and J by 5 bases, 8 bases remained unmatched. The CDR3 totals 16 residues. Germline V gives CDR1 SEHNR, CDR2 FQNEAQ (reference sequence). This CDR3 reads CASSPGLAGEMETQYF. The CDR3 region has the DNA TGTGCCAGCAGCCCCGGACTAGCGGGAGAGATGGAGACCCAGTACTTC.

The gene calls are TRBV30 and TRBJ1-4, with 10 bases lining up with TRBD1. The trim removed 4 bases at V and 1 base at J, leaving 6 bases unmatched. This CDR3 is built from 16 residues. The germline V gene has CDR1 GTSNPN and CDR2 SVGIG (reference sequence). CDR3 amino acids: CAWKPGQGVTNEKLFF. The DNA for the CDR3 is TGTGCCTGGAAGCCAGGACAGGGGGTAACTAATGAAAAACTGTTTTTT.

The V and J genes are TRBV5-1 and TRBJ2-5; 8 bases match TRBD1. The CDR3 runs 15 residues. Germline lookup yields CDR1 SGHRS and CDR2 YFSETQ. V dropped 0 bases and J dropped 2; count of bases not matched to a gene: 3. CDR3 sequence: CASSLGDRKQETQYF. Here the CDR3 DNA reads TGCGCCAGCAGCTTGGGGGACAGGAAACAAGAGACCCAGTACTTC.

The gene calls are TRBV10-1 and TRBJ2-7, with 9 positions matching TRBD1. The CDR3 loop spans 15 amino acids. Germline V gives CDR1 WNHNN, CDR2 SYGVQD (reference sequence). V shed 3 bases, J shed 2 bases, and the junction held 5 bases outside the gene matches. The CDR3 protein is CASSDEGTGTYEQYF. CDR3 sequence (DNA): TGCGCCAGCAGTGACGAAGGGACAGGGACCTACGAGCAGTACTTC.

The chain links TRBV5-1 to TRBJ2-3; D is uncertain. In germline, CDR1 is SGHRS, CDR2 YFSETQ. CDR3 size: 14 residues. Trimming took 0 bases from V and 2 from J, leaving 7 bases between them. Here the CDR3 reads CASSLGADTDTQYF. CDR3 DNA sequence: TGCGCCAGCAGCTTGGGGGCCGACACAGATACGCAGTATTTT.

The V and J genes are TRBV7-6 and TRBJ2-2, with 7 bases aligning to TRBD2. The CDR3 runs to 16 residues. Trimming at V came to 1 base and at J to 4 bases, leaving 6 bases not matched to a gene. Germline loops: CDR1 SGHVS, CDR2 FNYEAQ. CDR3 in DNA: TGTGCCAGCAGCTTAGTTTGGGGCGGGAGCACCGGGGAGCTGTTTTTT. This translates into CASSLVWGGSTGELFF.

The CDR3 DNA reads as TGTGCCAGCAGTTTAGTAGAGCTCTCCTACGAGCAGTACTTC. Translation: CASSLVELSYEQYF. The chain couples TRBV27 to TRBJ2-7, with D unclear. Germline CDR1 MNHEY, CDR2 SMNVEV (reference sequence). The CDR3 loop spans 14 amino acids. V was cut by 2 bases and J by 0 bases, with 8 bases left in between.

The V gene is TRBV7-8, the J gene TRBJ2-7, with D maybe TRBD1 (7 bases). The CDR3 length is 13 residues. Germline-derived CDR1 and CDR2 are SGHVS and FQNEAQ. The V end was cut by 4 bases, the J end by 2 bases, with 9 bases between. DNA of the CDR3: TGTGCCAGCAGCTCCAGGGGGGCCTACGAGCAGTACTTC. Residues: CASSSRGAYEQYF.

V gene TRBV10-3 combines with J gene TRBJ2-1, with 7 bases that match TRBD2. The CDR3 has 14 amino acids. The J segment lost 7 bases and the V segment lost 3 bases, leaving 6 bases of the junction unmatched. Per the germline V gene, CDR1 is ENHRY and CDR2 is SYGVKD. CDR3 DNA: TGTGCCATCAGTGAACCAGCGGGACGAAATGAGCAGTTCTTC. Its protein product is CAISEPAGRNEQFF.

The rearrangement joins TRBV5-1 to TRBJ2-3, with D possibly being TRBD1 (5 bases). V lost 6 bases and J lost 5, with 7 bases in between. The CDR3 runs to 11 residues. The germline gives CDR1 SGHRS, CDR2 YFSETQ. The CDR3 spells CASKGVDTQYF. For the CDR3, the DNA is TGCGCCAGCAAAGGGGTAGATACGCAGTATTTT. The full variable domain, completed using reference TRBV5-1 and TRBJ2-3, is KAGVTQTPRYLIKTRGQQVTLSCSPISGHRSVSWYQQTPGQGLQFLFEYFSETQRNKGNFPGRFSGRQFSNSRSEMNVSTLELGDSALYLCASKGVDTQYFGPGTRLTVL.

Remarks on this clone: The junction differs from germline at one of its ends, possibly a read error. The chain joins TRBV9 to TRBJ2-2; D may be TRBD1 (6 bases). Germline assignment: CDR1 SGDLS and CDR2 YYNGEE. The CDR3 totals 15 residues. CDR3 DNA: TGTGCCAGCAGCCCCTGGGGGCGGAACGCCGGGGAGCTGTTTTTT. Translated, it gives CASSPWGRNAGELFF.

This clone has only a few counts. V and J are TRBV5-1 and TRBJ2-1; 12 nucleotides match TRBD2. V lost 3 bases, J lost 3 bases, and 4 bases stayed unmatched. This CDR3 is 16 amino acids long. The germline gives CDR1 SGHRS, CDR2 YFSETQ. The CDR3 reads CASSSQGLAGYNEQFF. The CDR3 nucleotides are TGCGCCAGCAGCTCCCAGGGACTAGCGGGCTACAATGAGCAGTTCTTC.

This clone was recorded once. V and J are TRBV5-1 and TRBJ2-7, with 9 nucleotides matching TRBD1. The germline V gene has CDR1 SGHRS and CDR2 YFSETQ. Trimming took 4 bases from V and 1 from J; bases not matched to a gene: 3. The CDR3 extends over 14 amino acids. DNA for the CDR3: TGCGCCAGCAGCAGACAGGGGGAATCCTACGAGCAGTACTTC. Its translation is CASSRQGESYEQYF.

The genes are TRBV19 and TRBJ2-7, with D tentatively TRBD1 (5 bases). Germline assignment: CDR1 LNHDA and CDR2 SQIVND (reference sequence). The CDR3 loop spans 14 amino acids. V was cut by 3 bases and J by 6 bases, with 15 bases left in between. The CDR3 loop reads CASSIEVTASEQYF. For the CDR3, the DNA is TGTGCCAGTAGTATTGAGGTGACAGCCTCCGAGCAGTACTTC.

The chain joins TRBV15 to TRBJ1-1; TRBD1 matches 7 bases. Trimming at V came to 4 bases and at J to 0 bases, leaving 8 bases not matched to a gene. The CDR3 is 16 amino acids. The V gene's germline CDR1 is LNHNV and CDR2 YYDKDF (reference sequence). CDR3 in amino acids: CATSTRTGRVNTEAFF. The CDR3 DNA is TGTGCCACCAGCACAAGGACAGGACGAGTGAACACTGAAGCTTTCTTT. Full variable domain (rest looked up from reference TRBV15 and TRBJ1-1): DAMVIQNPRYQVTQFGKPVTLSCSQTLNHNVMYWYQQKSSQAPKLLFHYYDKDFNNEADTPDNFQSRRPNTSFCFLDIRSPGLGDTAMYLCATSTRTGRVNTEAFFGQGTRLTVV.

V is TRBV7-9 and J is TRBJ1-5, with D maybe TRBD1 (5 bases). Trimming took 5 bases from V and 0 from J, leaving 14 bases between them. The CDR3 is 16 residues long. The germline gives CDR1 SEHNR, CDR2 FQNEAQ (reference sequence). In DNA form, the CDR3 reads TGTGCCAGCAGCACAGGCCCTTCAGATAGCAATCAGCCCCAGCATTTT. It encodes CASSTGPSDSNQPQHF.

The rearrangement links TRBV4-2 to TRBJ2-6; D is unresolved. The CDR3 length is 15 residues. Deletions cut 4 bases from V and 1 base from J, with 8 bases between. Germline-derived CDR1 and CDR2 are LGHNA and YNFKEQ. Here the CDR3 reads CASSRHASGANVLTF. DNA for the CDR3: TGTGCCAGCAGCCGACACGCGTCTGGGGCCAACGTCCTGACTTTC.

The V gene is TRBV6-6, the J gene TRBJ1-5; possibly TRBD1 for D (6 bases). V lost 10 bases, J lost 4 bases, and 14 bases lay in between. The CDR3 totals 13 residues. Looked up from germline, CDR1 is MNHNY and CDR2 is SVGAGI (reference sequence). The CDR3 coding sequence is TGTGCCACCACAGGGACGGAAAATCAGCCCCAGCATTTT. Its protein is CATTGTENQPQHF.

V and J are TRBV7-2 and TRBJ1-2, with 10 bases fitting TRBD1. Trimming cost V 4 bases and J 7 bases; bases outside gene matches: 6. CDR1 is SGHTA, CDR2 FQGNSA, per germline. The CDR3 runs 14 residues. CDR3 sequence reads: CASSSLGDRGGYTF. CDR3 in DNA: TGTGCCAGCAGCTCCCTCGGGGACAGGGGTGGCTACACCTTC. Combining the CDR3 with reference TRBV7-2 and TRBJ1-2 gives the whole variable domain GAGVSQSPSNKVTEKGKDVELRCDPISGHTALYWYRQSLGQGLEFLIYFQGNSAPDKSGLPSDRFSAERTGGSVSTLTIQRTQQEDSAVYLCASSSLGDRGGYTFGSGTRLTVV.